Listed below are T cell receptor beta chains from one sample, sequenced in a study of T-cell memory formation after mild COVID-19. Using its own MiXCR run on the 5' RACE reads, TCRdb lists one record per CDR3 protein. Altogether some 340,000 distinct CDR3 sequences are present, approximately 12% being singletons, with the ten largest covering about a fifth. Source material: PBMCs or a T cell subset sorted from them (not recorded which). The receptors originated from a man between 18 and 29 years old who had mild COVID-19 (a few samples of this study predate the infection). Cell type and time point are not known. Each CDR3 is given with its conserved first and last residue. A D gene is named only where the DNA matches it firmly. Clone size is stated in some rows and not others, as once, few, many or a class when expanded.

j_call	v_call	clone_size	d_call	cdr3_nt	cdr3_aa
TRBJ2-7	TRBV7-6	few	-	TGTGCCAGCAGCTTAACAGGCCTTGGGGAGCAGTACTTC	CASSLTGLGEQYF
TRBJ2-5	TRBV12-3/TRBV12-4	-	-	TGTGCCAGCAGTTTAAACCAGTTCCAAGAGACCCAGTACTTC	CASSLNQFQETQYF
TRBJ1-2	TRBV13	-	-	TGTGCCAGCAGCCAATTTCCAGGTTTTAGCTATGGCTACACCTTC	CASSQFPGFSYGYTF
TRBJ2-5	TRBV12-3/TRBV12-4	few	TRBD2	TGTGCCAGCACCCCCGGACTAGCGGGGGAAGAGACCCAGTACTTC	CASTPGLAGEETQYF
TRBJ2-4	TRBV9	-	-	TGTGCCAGCAGCGTAGGAAGGTCGGTGGGCATTAAGTACTTC	CASSVGRSVGIKYF
TRBJ2-1	TRBV12-5	few	-	TGTGCTAGTGCCCGGGGGGCGAATGAGCAGTTCTTC	CASARGANEQFF
TRBJ2-1	TRBV6-6	-	-	TGTGCCAGCAGTTCCATTCAACAGTTCTTC	CASSSIQQFF
TRBJ1-5	TRBV4-1	few	-	TGCGCCAGCAGCCAAGATTCTGGGGTCTTGGGTCAGCCCCAGCATTTT	CASSQDSGVLGQPQHF
TRBJ1-4	TRBV7-2	few	TRBD1	TGTGCCAGCAGCTTAGCCCCGGGACAGGGAGGAAAACTGTTTTTT	CASSLAPGQGGKLFF
TRBJ2-7	TRBV7-2	few	-	TGTGCCAGCAGCCAGGGACATAACTACGAGCAGTACTTC	CASSQGHNYEQYF
TRBJ1-4	TRBV12-3/TRBV12-4	-	-	TGTGCCAGCAGTTTAGCGTTAACCGAAAAACTGTTTTTT	CASSLALTEKLFF
TRBJ2-2	TRBV7-2	many	TRBD1	TGTGCCAGCAGCTTACAGGGGGCCAGCACCGGGGAGCTGTTTTTT	CASSLQGASTGELFF
TRBJ1-4	TRBV29-1	many	-	TGCAGCGTTGAAAAGGGAGAAAAACTGTTTTTT	CSVEKGEKLFF
TRBJ1-2	TRBV3-1	-	-	TGTGCCAGCAGCCCGAACATCAGGTACAACTATGGCTACACCTTC	CASSPNIRYNYGYTF
TRBJ2-4	TRBV6-2/TRBV6-3	-	-	TGTGCCAGCAGTCCCGCCAGGCTAGCCAAAAACATTCAGTACTTC	CASSPARLAKNIQYF
TRBJ2-5	TRBV6-1	many	-	TGTGCCAGCAGTGAAATGAGGGTAGGGGGAGAGACCCAGTACTTC	CASSEMRVGGETQYF
TRBJ2-2	TRBV6-5	-	TRBD2	TGTGCCAGCACCCCCAGCGGGGGGGGTACCGGGGAGCTGTTTTTT	CASTPSGGGTGELFF
TRBJ2-5	TRBV5-5	-	-	TGTGCCAGCATCCTCAATGCCTACCAAGAGACCCAGTACTTC	CASILNAYQETQYF
TRBJ2-1	TRBV7-3	-	-	TGTGCCAGTTCAGTCGGGACTTACAATGAGCAGTTCTTC	CASSVGTYNEQFF
TRBJ2-3	TRBV11-2	-	TRBD1	TGTGCCAGCAGCTTAAGCCCACAGGGGGAGGCGGATACGCAGTATTTT	CASSLSPQGEADTQYF
TRBJ2-7	TRBV4-2	-	TRBD2	TGTGCCAGCAGCCCAGGGACTAGCGGGACCTACGAGCAGTACTTC	CASSPGTSGTYEQYF
TRBJ2-5	TRBV4-1	-	-	TGCGCCAGCAGCCAAGTTAGGGGGTACCAAGAGACCCAGTACTTC	CASSQVRGYQETQYF
TRBJ1-2	TRBV12-3/TRBV12-4	-	TRBD1	TGTGCCAGCAGTCCGAGCGACAGGGTGAACCATGGCTACACCTTC	CASSPSDRVNHGYTF
TRBJ2-5	TRBV11-2	many	-	TGTGCCAGCAGCTTAGCCCCTGGGGGGCAAGAGACCCAGTACTTC	CASSLAPGGQETQYF
TRBJ2-5	TRBV7-8	few	-	TGTGCCAGCAGCCCGCTTACCGGGGAGACCCAGTACTTC	CASSPLTGETQYF
TRBJ1-6	TRBV5-1	few	-	TGCGCCAGCAGCTTCAGACCAGGCGGTCCCACTCCCCTCCACTTT	CASSFRPGGPTPLHF
TRBJ1-1	TRBV15	few	-	TGTGCCACCAGCAGTCTTAGCTTGGTCACTGAAGCTTTCTTT	CATSSLSLVTEAFF
TRBJ2-7	TRBV29-1	-	-	TGCAGCGCGGCGTCAGGCCGCCGGCAGTACTTC	CSAASGRRQYF
TRBJ2-7	TRBV18	few	TRBD1	TGTGCCAGCTCACCGGGGGTAGGGACAGGGGCCCACGAGCAGTACTTC	CASSPGVGTGAHEQYF
TRBJ2-4	TRBV7-9	few	-	TGTGCCAGCAGCTTAGCTCTACTAGCCAAAAACATTCAGTACTTC	CASSLALLAKNIQYF
TRBJ1-1	TRBV7-2	-	-	TGTGCCAGCAGCTTAGCCCTCGAAATGGAAGCTTTCTTT	CASSLALEMEAFF
TRBJ1-1	TRBV6-2/TRBV6-3	-	-	TGTGCCAGCACCCCGTCCCTCCGGGACACTGAAGCTTTCTTT	CASTPSLRDTEAFF